Presented here are 15 T cell receptor beta chains from one specimen sequenced in a study of T-cell reconstitution after alpha-beta-depleted transplantation in children. This sample's TCRbeta library carried unique molecular identifier barcodes. TCRdb used MiXCR to reprocess the PCR reads, holding one entry per CDR3 protein. Of about a million distinct CDR3 sequences in the sample, around 30% were seen once. This specimen consisted of PBMCs, mostly from graft donor cells, obtained 360 days after TCRalphabeta/CD19-depleted stem cell transplant. These receptors originate from a boy under two years old who had a stem cell transplant for SCID, so the T cells may come from the graft donor.

The chain carries TRBV3-1 and TRBJ2-1; D is tentatively TRBD1 or TRBD2 (6 bases each). Trimming left V 4 bases short and J 8 bases short, with 24 bases between. The CDR3 is 17 residues long. The germline V gene has CDR1 LGHDT and CDR2 YNNKEL (reference sequence). Written as DNA, the CDR3 is TGTGCCAGCAGCCTGAGGGGGGTCAGGAGCGGTACCTATGAGCAGTTCTTC. It specifies CASSLRGVRSGTYEQFF.

This clonotype has more than one count but fewer than ten. J is TRBJ2-7 and V is TRBV28; D is possibly TRBD2 (7 bases). The CDR3 has 14 residues. V was clipped by 2 bases and J by 4 bases, with 12 bases between them. The germline V gene has CDR1 MDHEN and CDR2 SYDVKM. The CDR3 here is CASSLGGAWYEQYF. As DNA, the CDR3 is TGTGCCAGCAGTTTAGGGGGGGCCTGGTACGAGCAGTACTTC.

The rearrangement uses TRBV18 and TRBJ2-3; D gene unclear. Germline loops: CDR1 KGHSH, CDR2 LQKENI. V was trimmed by 1 base and J by 0 bases, leaving 11 bases between them. The CDR3 is 16 amino acids. The CDR3 DNA follows: TGTGCCAGCTCACCACAAGGACGGCACAGCACAGATACGCAGTATTTT. Its protein is CASSPQGRHSTDTQYF.

The chain couples TRBV12-3 or TRBV12-4 to TRBJ2-5; 7 nucleotides agree with TRBD1. V was pared by 3 bases and J by 3 bases, with 10 bases of the junction left unmatched. There are 16 residues in the CDR3. The CDR3 reads CASSLGTAKGEETQYF. The CDR3, as DNA: TGTGCCAGCAGTTTGGGGACAGCTAAAGGGGAAGAGACCCAGTACTTC.

This clonotype was observed a few times. This chain uses TRBV3-1 with TRBJ2-2, with 12 bases fitting TRBD2. J was trimmed by 4 bases and V by 0 bases; bases with no gene match: 6. CDR1 is LGHDT, CDR2 YNNKEL, per germline (reference sequence). The CDR3 contains 18 residues. The CDR3 reads CASSQDRLAGGPTGELFF. CDR3 DNA: TGTGCCAGCAGCCAAGATCGTCTAGCGGGGGGGCCCACCGGGGAGCTGTTTTTT.

The table lists this clonotype with a count of one. V is TRBV5-8 and J is TRBJ2-1; 9 bases map to TRBD2. The V and J ends lost 4 bases and 2 bases, in that order; junction bases with no gene match: 1. Per germline, CDR1 SGHTS and CDR2 YDEGEE. CDR3 length equals 14 residues. The CDR3 region has the DNA TGTGCCAGCAGCCGGACTAGCGCCTACAATGAGCAGTTCTTC. Translation: CASSRTSAYNEQFF.

This clonotype was counted once. The chain couples TRBV20-1 to TRBJ2-7; D may be TRBD2 (5 bases). This CDR3 contains 15 residues. The germline V gene encodes CDR1 DFQATT and CDR2 SNEGSKA (reference sequence). V was shortened by 0 bases and J by 3 bases, with 15 bases between the two germline ends. The CDR3 sequence: CSARDQRARFYEQYF. The CDR3 DNA is TGCAGTGCTAGAGATCAGAGGGCCAGATTCTACGAGCAGTACTTC.

The J gene is TRBJ2-2, the V gene TRBV11-3, with a weak D call TRBD1 (5 bases). This CDR3 has 15 amino acids. Germline CDR1 SGHNT, CDR2 YENEEA. V was cut by 1 base and J by 6 bases, with 12 bases left in between. The DNA for the CDR3 is TGTGCCAGCAGCTTAGGCTCAGTCAGGGCCGGGGAGCTGTTTTTT. It yields the protein CASSLGSVRAGELFF.

The chain has TRBV12-2 and TRBJ2-1; TRBD1, the table's D call, was not compared with the DNA. TRBV12-2 is reported as a pseudogene. This CDR3 region has 18 residues. CDR3 in amino acids: CASRLWGRLPIEYNEQFF. The CDR3 DNA reads TGTGCAAGTCGCTTATGGGGGCGCCTCCCAATAGAATACAATGAGCAGTTCTTC.

In DNA form, the CDR3 reads TGCGCCAGCAGCTTCCGACAGGGGGTTGGCTATGGCTACACCTTC. It encodes CASSFRQGVGYGYTF. V usage is TRBV5-1 and J usage is TRBJ1-2, with 9 nucleotides matching TRBD1. Germline values: CDR1 SGHRS, CDR2 YFSETQ. The CDR3 is made up of 15 amino acids. V dropped 2 bases and J dropped 4; count of bases not matched to a gene: 6.

This clonotype has more than one count but fewer than ten. The rearrangement links TRBV12-3 or TRBV12-4 to TRBJ2-3; D gene unclear. The length of the CDR3 is 15 residues. V gave up 2 bases and J gave up 0 bases, with 9 bases separating them. This CDR3 reads CASSLWATSTDTQYF. The CDR3 nucleotides read TGTGCCAGCAGTTTATGGGCGACTAGCACAGATACGCAGTATTTT.

This clonotype was seen only a few times. One end of the junction is discordant with germline, which a read error may explain. The V and J genes are TRBV11-1 and TRBJ1-2; the D is unclear. Germline loops: CDR1 SGHAT, CDR2 FQDESV (reference sequence). This CDR3 has 14 amino acids. The CDR3 here is CASSLGGPFYSYTF. As DNA, the CDR3 is TGTGCCAGCAGCTTAGGAGGACCGTTCTATAGCTACACCTTC.

The V call is TRBV7-2, the J call TRBJ1-5; TRBD1 is a possible D gene (5 bases). The CDR3 covers 15 residues. The V end was cut by 8 bases, the J end by 3 bases, with 17 bases between. The germline gives CDR1 SGHTA, CDR2 FQGNSA. CDR3 DNA: TGTGCCAGCTCCATCAGGGAAATCCCCAATCAGCCCCAGCATTTT. Its translation is CASSIREIPNQPQHF.

V gene TRBV30 combines with J gene TRBJ2-5; 7 nucleotides align to TRBD1. The germline gives CDR1 GTSNPN, CDR2 SVGIG (reference sequence). Trimming cost V 3 bases and J 1 base; bases outside gene matches: 8. The CDR3 runs to 15 residues. The CDR3 DNA reads as TGTGCCTGGAGCCTGACAGGGACCCTCCAAGAGACCCAGTACTTC. Encoded protein: CAWSLTGTLQETQYF. The variable domain in full, completed from reference TRBV30 and TRBJ2-5, reads SQTIHQWPATLVQPVGSPLSLECTVEGTSNPNLYWYRQAAGRGLQLLFYSVGIGQISSEVPQNLSASRPQDRQFILSSKKLLLSDSGFYLCAWSLTGTLQETQYFGPGTRLLVL.

The J gene is TRBJ2-2, the V gene TRBV5-8; 7 positions agree with TRBD2. Germline-derived CDR1 and CDR2 are SGHTS and YDEGEE. With 4 bases clipped from V and 3 bases from J, the junction kept 6 bases outside the gene matches. The CDR3 sequence is 15 residues long. CDR3 sequence reads: CASSLGTTYTGELFF. The CDR3 nucleotides are TGTGCCAGCAGCCTGGGGACTACCTACACCGGGGAGCTGTTTTTT.